In this sample, the clone carrying this T cell receptor (beta chain) turned up many times. The sample contains more than one DNA sequence encoding this CDR3. These data belong to a study of blood T cell repertoires in COVID-19. As originally analysed: The authors estimated nucleated cell counts from reference gene primer amplification. Sequencing was performed with immunoSEQ multiplex PCR; in TCRdb, only in-frame clones are kept and a portion is missing. V and J calls and clone size follow that table, whereas D and trimming were derived from the DNA. The table has around 70,000 clones, about 82% seen once; the top ten hold 4.8%. The sequence was collected from a woman aged 80 or over with active or convalescent COVID-19. Sequenced material: peripheral blood.

CDR3 sequence reads: CASSIDQGSTGELFF. For the CDR3, the DNA is TGTGCCAGTAGTATAGACCAGGGTTCTACCGGGGAGCTGTTTTTT. The chain is built from TRBV19 and TRBJ2-2; maybe TRBD1 (5 bases). Trimming removed 0 bases from V and 5 bases from J, with 10 bases in between. Germline lookup yields CDR1 LNHDA and CDR2 SQIVND (reference sequence). This CDR3 is built from 15 residues.